This T cell receptor (beta chain) is from a study of blood T cell repertoires in COVID-19. Study summary: Samples taken during acute and convalescent COVID-19 were collected in the United States, Italy and Spain.

Repertoires were generated with immunoSEQ multiplex PCR, while TCRdb's copy carries only in-frame clones and drops some. The sample shows about 65,000 clones, over 85% of them seen only once. Trimming took 1 base from V and 3 from J; bases not matched to a gene: 5. Germline CDR1 and CDR2: SGHAT and FQNNGV. The CDR3 runs to 16 residues. The origin of this receptor is a man aged 65-85 years with active COVID-19. Sequenced sample: peripheral blood. The V gene is TRBV11-2, the J gene TRBJ1-1; 10 bases are shared with TRBD1. CDR3 coding DNA: TGTGCCAGCAGCTTAGGATTTGGACAGGGGGACACTGAAGCTTTCTTT. Its protein is CASSLGFGQGDTEAFF.